The next 3 T cell receptor beta chains were all read from a single sample in a study of T cell responses to AZD1222 COVID-19 vaccine. The table came from immunoSEQ multiplex PCR; TCRdb's copy has only in-frame clones and leaves some out. This table has roughly 110,000 clones, 91% appearing once. This sample comprised peripheral blood, obtained on day 0 of AZD1222 vaccination. The receptors stem from an adult in good health.

The rearrangement joins TRBV19 to TRBJ2-3; a weak D match, TRBD2 (6 bases). This CDR3 is built from 18 residues. Trimming took 0 bases from V and 6 from J, leaving 22 bases between them. Germline V gene sequence: CDR1 LNHDA, CDR2 SQIVND (reference sequence). The CDR3 bases are TGTGCCAGTAGTATAGACCTGAGGACGCCTCCTAGCGCTGATACGCAGTATTTT. Its protein product is CASSIDLRTPPSADTQYF. Looking up the rest from reference TRBV19 and TRBJ2-3 gives the full variable domain: DGGITQSPKYLFRKEGQNVTLSCEQNLNHDAMYWYRQDPGQGLRLIYYSQIVNDFQKGDIAEGYSVSREKKESFPLTVTSAQKNPTAFYLCASSIDLRTPPSADTQYFGPGTRLTVL.

The chain has TRBV7-9 and TRBJ1-4, with D unclear. CDR1 and CDR2 from the germline V gene are SEHNR and FQNEAQ (reference sequence). CDR3 size: 15 residues. V dropped 0 bases and J dropped 8 bases, with 13 bases sitting between them. The CDR3 DNA reads as TGTGCCAGCAGCTTAGCGGCGGGTAATGGAGAAAAACTGTTTTTT. This encodes CASSLAAGNGEKLFF.

V usage is TRBV11-2 and J usage is TRBJ2-2; D not certain. The CDR3 is 13 amino acids. Trimming left V 1 base short and J 3 bases short, with 3 bases between. Germline CDR1 is SGHAT and CDR2 is FQNNGV. The CDR3 region is CASSLVYTGELFF. For the CDR3, the DNA is TGTGCCAGCAGCTTAGTCTACACCGGGGAGCTGTTTTTT.